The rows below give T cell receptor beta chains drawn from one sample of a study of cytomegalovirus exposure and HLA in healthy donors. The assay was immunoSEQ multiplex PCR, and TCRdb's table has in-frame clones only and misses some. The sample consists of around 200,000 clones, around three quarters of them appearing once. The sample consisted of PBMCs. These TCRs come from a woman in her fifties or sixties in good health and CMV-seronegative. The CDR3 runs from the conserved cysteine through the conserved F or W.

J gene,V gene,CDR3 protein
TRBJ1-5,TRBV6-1,CASSEKTGGVGNQPQHF
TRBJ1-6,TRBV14,CASSYLGGSSYNSPLHF
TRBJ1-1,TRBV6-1,CASSTPGQGTEAFF
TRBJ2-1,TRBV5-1,CASRYRAMGQFF
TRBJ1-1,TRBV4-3,CASSQKLGGGVAFF
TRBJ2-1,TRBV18,CASSPSTGLGQFF
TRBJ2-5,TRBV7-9,CASSFGPGVTETQYF
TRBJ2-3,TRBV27,CASSLRGPGRGGTDTQYF
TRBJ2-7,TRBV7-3,CASSHSISGAEQYF
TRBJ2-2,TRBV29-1,CSVTGTSGRPNTGELFF
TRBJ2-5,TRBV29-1,CSVATGGAVQETQYF
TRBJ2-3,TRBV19,CASSEGTVNTQYF
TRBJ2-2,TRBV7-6,CASSLVSGTSNTGELFF
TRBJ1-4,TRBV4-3,CASSQTGPRTGGEKLFF
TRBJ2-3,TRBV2,CASREGLADTDTQYF
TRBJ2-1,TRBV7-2,CASSQSGNLRNEQFF
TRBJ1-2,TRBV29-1,CSVPYYPGQEYGYTF
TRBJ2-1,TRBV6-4,CASSDSGQGNSNEQFF
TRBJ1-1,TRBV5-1,CASSLGAEAFF
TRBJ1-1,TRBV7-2,CASKLTGRENTEAFF
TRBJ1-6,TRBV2,CASSDRESSYNSPLHF
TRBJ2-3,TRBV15,CATSRDGNAYSTDTQYF
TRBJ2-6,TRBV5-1,CASSRGLAGVSGANVLTF
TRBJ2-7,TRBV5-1,CASSLPKTGTVSYEQYF
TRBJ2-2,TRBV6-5,CASSRTGDTGELFF
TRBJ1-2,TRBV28,CASGDRVNYGYTF
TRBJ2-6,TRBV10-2,CASRKAGTANSGANVLTF
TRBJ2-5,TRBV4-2,CASSQGWTEETQYF
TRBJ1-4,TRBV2,CASSQNRGPTEKLFF
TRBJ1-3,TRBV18,CASSPRARGPGNTIYF
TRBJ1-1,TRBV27,CASSSDSFNTEAFF
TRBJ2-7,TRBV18,CASSPDRDSYEQYF
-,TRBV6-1,CASSVNRGREQYF
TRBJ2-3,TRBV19,CASSSLAGGRSSTDTQYF
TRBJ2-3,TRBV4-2,CASSQTSGGADTQYF
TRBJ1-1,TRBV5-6,CASSLWGGQGDLLAEAFF
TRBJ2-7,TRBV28,CASRLLAGPYEQYF
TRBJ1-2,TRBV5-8,CASSAGRGPYYGYTF
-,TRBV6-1,CASSDLTGASEQYF
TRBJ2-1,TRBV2,CASIAVAGGYEQFF
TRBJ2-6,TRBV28,CASRTPSGANVLTF
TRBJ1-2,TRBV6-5,CASSYGTGSNYGYTF
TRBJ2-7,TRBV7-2,CASSRDYEQYF
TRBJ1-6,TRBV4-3,CASSQGLLRGSASYNSPLHF
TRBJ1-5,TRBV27,CASSYRQGYNQPQHF
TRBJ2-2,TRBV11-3,CASSPRTSLNTGELFF
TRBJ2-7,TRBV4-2,CASSQETSSVAYEQYF
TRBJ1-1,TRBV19,CASSIRTGLNTEAFF
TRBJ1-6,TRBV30,CAWRTRSSYNSPLHF
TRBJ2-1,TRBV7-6,CASSRTGTSGTNEQFF
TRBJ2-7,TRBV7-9,CASSFETMGAEQYF
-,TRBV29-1,CSVGQGRSSYEQYF
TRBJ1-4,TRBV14,CASSQTPRGVEKLFF
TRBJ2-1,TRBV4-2,CASSARGLAGEYNEQFF
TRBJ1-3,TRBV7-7,CASSPGIGNTIYF